Following are 13 T cell receptor beta chains from one sample sequenced in a study of read filtering for tumor transcriptome and immune sequencing (dated by TCRdb to the early 2020s). TCRdb lists the instrument as Illumina HiSeq 4000. Starting from 400 to 450 ng RNA, TCR libraries were constructed with the Immunoverse kit using molecular barcoded adaptors that cover the alpha/delta and beta/gamma chains. Starting from the raw public reads, TCRdb applied fastp trimming at Q25, assembled clones with MiXCR and retained in-frame beta chains. Rows are combined by CDR3 protein, so each entry shows the most common genes and DNA. The table for this sample lists about 86,000 distinct CDR3 sequences; about 12% of them were counted only once. Under 15% of the sample lies in the top ten. Sequencing was performed on a population of CD138-negative cells sorted from bone marrow. The meaning of the sample's cell subset or site label: bone marrow mononuclear cells depleted of CD138+ plasma/myeloma cells by negative magnetic selection. Source of these receptors: a donor over 35 with multiple myeloma.

There are many counts of this clonotype. The chain links TRBV7-9 to TRBJ2-1, with TRBD2 matching over 16 bases. Germline-derived CDR1 and CDR2 are SEHNR and FQNEAQ (reference sequence). Trimming removed 3 bases from V and 9 bases from J; junction bases left unmatched: 5. There are 16 residues in the CDR3. The CDR3 coding sequence is TGTGCCAGCAGCTTGGGACTAGCGGGAGGGCCTGGTGAGCAGTTCTTC. Protein sequence: CASSLGLAGGPGEQFF.

In its sample, this clonotype was seen many times. The chain is built from TRBV29-1 and TRBJ2-2; a possible D gene is TRBD1 (6 bases). Between the trimmed V and J ends, which lost 7 bases and 0 bases, there was a span of 9 bases. There are 13 residues in the CDR3. Germline V gene sequence: CDR1 SQVTM, CDR2 ANQGSEA. The CDR3: CSAGHTNTGELFF. The CDR3 DNA is TGCAGCGCGGGACACACGAACACCGGGGAGCTGTTTTTT.

V gene TRBV28 combines with J gene TRBJ2-7; TRBD1 matches at 7 bases. This CDR3 comprises 15 residues. The germline gives CDR1 MDHEN, CDR2 SYDVKM. The trim removed 5 bases at V and 2 bases at J, leaving 9 bases unmatched. CDR3 sequence reads: CASSTSGTVPYEQYF. The CDR3 nucleotides are TGTGCCAGCAGTACATCCGGGACAGTCCCCTACGAGCAGTACTTC.

This clonotype appeared a few times. This chain links TRBV19 with TRBJ1-5; no definite D call. From germline, CDR1 is LNHDA and CDR2 SQIVND (reference sequence). This CDR3 spans 14 amino acids. V lost 9 bases and J lost 5, with 17 bases in between. The CDR3 nucleotides read TGTGCCAGCAGCCCCGGACTCGTGGATCAGCCCCAGCATTTT. Amino acids: CASSPGLVDQPQHF.

The table lists this clonotype with many counts. J is TRBJ2-5 and V is TRBV2; D gene unclear. Germline assignment: CDR1 SNHLY and CDR2 FYNNEI. Trimming removed 0 bases from V and 0 bases from J, with 2 bases in between. The CDR3 covers 13 residues. DNA of the CDR3: TGTGCCAGCAGTGAAGCCAACCAAGAGACCCAGTACTTC. This sequence encodes CASSEANQETQYF.

This clonotype was picked up many times. The chain uses TRBV12-3 or TRBV12-4 and TRBJ2-7; D remains unclear. V was clipped by 4 bases and J by 2 bases, with 15 bases between them. The CDR3 is 15 residues long. CDR3: CASSSDDLVPYEQYF. In DNA form, the CDR3 reads TGTGCCAGCAGTTCGGATGATCTAGTTCCCTACGAGCAGTACTTC.

This clonotype was counted a few times. The chain combines TRBV5-1 with TRBJ2-2; D may be TRBD2 (5 bases). The CDR3 runs 14 residues. V was cut by 5 bases and J by 4 bases, with 12 bases left in between. CDR1 and CDR2 (germline): SGHRS, YFSETQ. CDR3 DNA sequence: TGCGCCAGCAGTCTGAACAGCGGCACCGGGGAGCTGTTTTTT. This sequence encodes CASSLNSGTGELFF.

This clonotype was detected ten times or more. The genes are TRBV29-1 and TRBJ2-3; TRBD2 matches at 12 bases. Germline CDR1 is SQVTM and CDR2 is ANQGSEA. V was pared by 7 bases and J by 5 bases, with 7 bases of the junction left unmatched. The CDR3 is 14 residues long. CDR3 in DNA: TGCAGCGCTGATGGGACTAGCGGGCAAGATACGCAGTATTTT. This sequence encodes CSADGTSGQDTQYF.

This clonotype was seen repeatedly, ten times or more. CDR3 region: CASREGGTEAFF. In DNA, the CDR3 is TGCGCCAGCAGGGAAGGAGGGACTGAAGCTTTCTTT. This chain connects TRBV5-1 to TRBJ1-1; no clear D. From germline, CDR1 is SGHRS and CDR2 YFSETQ. The CDR3 consists of 12 residues. Trimming removed 5 bases at V and 5 bases at J, with 10 bases between.

This clonotype came up many times. The chain links TRBV7-2 to TRBJ2-6; D uncertain. The V and J ends lost 3 bases and 0 bases respectively, with 9 bases between them. CDR1 is SGHTA and CDR2 is FQGNSA in the germline V gene. The CDR3 runs to 16 residues. CDR3 sequence: CASSLSTGSGANVLTF. The CDR3 coding sequence is TGTGCCAGCAGCTTGTCCACCGGCTCTGGGGCCAACGTCCTGACTTTC.

Of note for this clonotype: This may be a read error: a much more frequent sequence differs by one nucleotide. The chain joins TRBV28 to TRBJ2-7, with 7 bases lining up with TRBD2. Germline CDR1 reads MDHEN; CDR2 reads SYDVKM. This CDR3 comprises 14 residues. V gave up 5 bases and J gave up 5 bases; unmatched junction bases: 9. CDR3 nucleotide sequence: TGTGCCAGCAGTATGTTCTCCGGGGGGAACGAGCAGTACTTC. As protein: CASSMFSGGNEQYF.

The genes are TRBV5-1 and TRBJ2-1; TRBD1 agrees at 9 bases. The CDR3 totals 16 residues. CDR1 and CDR2 from the germline V gene are SGHRS and YFSETQ. V dropped 4 bases and J dropped 4; count of bases not matched to a gene: 9. The DNA of the CDR3 is TGCGCCAGCAGCCCCGGACAGGGGATAGGGTACAATGAGCAGTTCTTC. This translates into CASSPGQGIGYNEQFF.

This clonotype was seen ten or more times. This rearrangement joins TRBV11-2 to TRBJ2-1, with 9 bases lining up with TRBD2. The CDR3 sequence is 17 residues long. Germline V gene lookup returns CDR1 SGHAT and CDR2 FQNNGV. Trimming took 5 bases from V and 4 from J; bases not matched to a gene: 12. The CDR3 DNA reads TGTGCCAGCAGCAAAGCGGGTAGCGGGAGTAGGTACAATGAGCAGTTCTTC. It translates to CASSKAGSGSRYNEQFF. Full variable domain (rest looked up from reference TRBV11-2 and TRBJ2-1): EAGVAQSPRYKIIEKRQSVAFWCNPISGHATLYWYQQILGQGPKLLIQFQNNGVVDDSQLPKDRFSAERLKGVDSTLKIQPAKLEDSAVYLCASSKAGSGSRYNEQFFGPGTRLTVL.